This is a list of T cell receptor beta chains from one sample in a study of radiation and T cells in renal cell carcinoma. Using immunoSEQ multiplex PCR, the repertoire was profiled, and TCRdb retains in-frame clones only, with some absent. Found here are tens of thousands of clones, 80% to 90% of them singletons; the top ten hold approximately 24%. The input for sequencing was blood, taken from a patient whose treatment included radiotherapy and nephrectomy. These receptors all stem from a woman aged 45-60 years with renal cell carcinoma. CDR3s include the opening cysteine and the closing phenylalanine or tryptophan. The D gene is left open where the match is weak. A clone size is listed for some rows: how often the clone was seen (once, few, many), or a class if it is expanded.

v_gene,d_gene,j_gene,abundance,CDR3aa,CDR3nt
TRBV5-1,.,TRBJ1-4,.,CASSLVTGSTNEKLFF,TGCGCCAGCAGCTTGGTGACAGGTTCAACTAATGAAAAACTGTTTTTT
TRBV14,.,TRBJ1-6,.,CASSQDPVQTYNSPLHF,TGTGCCAGCAGCCAAGATCCGGTGCAGACCTATAATTCACCCCTCCACTTT
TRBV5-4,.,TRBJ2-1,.,CASSPRTELNEQFF,TGTGCCAGCAGCCCTAGGACAGAGCTCAATGAGCAGTTCTTC
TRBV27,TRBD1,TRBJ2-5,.,CASSSPTGTAIQETQYF,TGTGCCAGCAGTTCACCTACCGGGACAGCCATTCAAGAGACCCAGTACTTC
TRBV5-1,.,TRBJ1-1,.,CASSLVQGMNTEAFF,TGCGCCAGCAGCTTGGTTCAGGGGATGAACACTGAAGCTTTCTTT
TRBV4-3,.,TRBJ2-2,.,CASSQVFSEVGTGELFF,TGCGCCAGCAGCCAAGTCTTTAGTGAGGTCGGCACCGGGGAGCTGTTTTTT
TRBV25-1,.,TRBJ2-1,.,CASSEPGQYNEQFF,TGTGCCAGCAGTGAACCAGGGCAATACAATGAGCAGTTCTTC
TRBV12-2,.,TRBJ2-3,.,CASRPRVTDTQYF,TGTGCAAGTCGCCCGCGAGTGACAGATACGCAGTATTTT
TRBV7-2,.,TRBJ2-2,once,CASSTGTAGELFF,TGTGCCAGCAGCACCGGGACTGCCGGGGAGCTGTTTTTT
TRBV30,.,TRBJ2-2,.,CAWSPTGTGELFF,TGTGCCTGGAGTCCCACGGGGACCGGGGAGCTGTTTTTT
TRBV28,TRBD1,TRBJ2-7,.,CASSLFQGAAVQYF,TGTGCCAGCAGTTTATTCCAGGGGGCGGCAGTGCAGTACTTC
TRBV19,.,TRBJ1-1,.,CASSIPRTTRHTEAFF,TGTGCCAGTAGTATCCCCAGAACCACCCGGCACACTGAAGCTTTCTTT
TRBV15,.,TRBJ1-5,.,CATGRINQPQHF,TGTGCCACCGGCCGGATCAATCAGCCCCAGCATTTT
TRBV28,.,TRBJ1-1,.,CASSQQGEAFF,TGTGCCAGCAGTCAACAGGGTGAAGCTTTCTTT
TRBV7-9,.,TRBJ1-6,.,CASSLFFIPTSSYNSPLHF,TGTGCCAGCAGCTTATTTTTCATTCCGACCAGCTCCTATAATTCACCCCTCCACTTT
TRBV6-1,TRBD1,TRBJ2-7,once,CASTETGGDYEQYF,TGTGCCAGCACCGAGACAGGGGGAGACTACGAGCAGTACTTC
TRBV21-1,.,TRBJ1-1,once,CASPPAPLSGTEAFF,TGTGCCAGCCCCCCAGCCCCCCTTAGTGGCACTGAAGCTTTCTTT
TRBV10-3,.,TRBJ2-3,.,CAISESTESTDTQYF,TGTGCCATCAGTGAGTCGACGGAGAGCACAGATACGCAGTATTTT
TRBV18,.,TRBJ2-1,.,CASSPGLANNEQFF,TGTGCCAGCTCACCCGGGCTAGCGAACAATGAGCAGTTCTTC
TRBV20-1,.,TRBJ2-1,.,CSARSNEQFF,TGCAGTGCTAGATCCAATGAGCAGTTCTTC
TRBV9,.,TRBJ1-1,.,CASSVSGNTEAFF,TGTGCCAGCAGCGTGTCGGGGAACACTGAAGCTTTCTTT
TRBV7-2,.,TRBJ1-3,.,CASNSFGNTIYF,TGTGCCAGCAACTCCTTTGGGAACACCATATATTTT
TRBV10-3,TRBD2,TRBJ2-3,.,CAITGTSGSGTQYF,TGTGCCATCACCGGGACTAGCGGGAGTGGGACGCAGTATTTT
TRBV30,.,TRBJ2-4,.,CAWNSAKNIQYF,TGTGCCTGGAACTCAGCCAAAAACATTCAGTACTTC
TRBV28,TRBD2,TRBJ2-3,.,CASRRTSGRADTQYF,TGTGCCAGCAGACGGACTAGCGGGAGAGCAGATACGCAGTATTTT
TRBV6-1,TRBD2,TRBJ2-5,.,CASSSRGGQETQYF,TGTGCCAGCAGTTCTCGGGGGGGTCAAGAGACCCAGTACTTC
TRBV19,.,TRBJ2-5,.,CASTGDNQETQYF,TGTGCCAGTACCGGGGACAACCAAGAGACCCAGTACTTC
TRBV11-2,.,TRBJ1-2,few,CASRSLRQDGYTF,TGTGCCAGCAGAAGTCTTAGACAGGATGGCTACACCTTC
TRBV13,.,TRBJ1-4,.,CASSSGGRTNEKLFF,TGTGCCAGCAGCTCCGGGGGACGGACTAATGAAAAACTGTTTTTT
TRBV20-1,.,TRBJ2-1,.,CSAPAGHEQFF,TGCAGTGCGCCGGCAGGCCATGAGCAGTTCTTC
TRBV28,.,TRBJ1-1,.,CASSLIGVKTEAFF,TGTGCCAGCAGTTTAATAGGGGTAAAAACTGAAGCTTTCTTT
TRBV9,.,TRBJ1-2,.,CASSVNDQGLDYGYTF,TGTGCCAGCAGCGTAAACGACCAGGGTTTGGACTATGGCTACACCTTC
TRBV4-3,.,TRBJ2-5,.,CASSLRLEQETQYF,TGCGCCAGCAGCCTGAGACTAGAACAAGAGACCCAGTACTTC
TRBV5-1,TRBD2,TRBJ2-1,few,CASSLTSGISYNEQFF,TGCGCCAGCAGCTTGACTAGCGGGATCTCCTACAATGAGCAGTTCTTC
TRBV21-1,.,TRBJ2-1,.,CASSKEGRDRVPYSYNEQFF,TGTGCCAGCAGCAAAGAAGGTCGAGACAGGGTGCCCTACTCCTACAATGAGCAGTTCTTC
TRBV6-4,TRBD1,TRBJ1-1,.,CASGRSYRGQTEAFF,TGTGCCAGCGGTAGATCATACAGGGGGCAGACTGAAGCTTTCTTT
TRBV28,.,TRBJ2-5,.,CASSPPDRDEYF,TGTGCCAGCAGTCCCCCCGATAGGGACGAGTACTTC
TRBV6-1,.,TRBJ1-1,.,CASKALSEAFF,TGTGCCAGCAAAGCCCTATCTGAAGCTTTCTTT
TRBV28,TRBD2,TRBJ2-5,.,CATLQLAGVETQYF,TGTGCCACCCTTCAACTAGCGGGGGTTGAGACCCAGTACTTC
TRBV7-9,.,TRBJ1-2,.,CASSPPVYGYTF,TGTGCCAGCAGCCCCCCCGTCTATGGCTACACCTTC
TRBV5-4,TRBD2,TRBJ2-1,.,CASSPGSGPSSYNEQFF,TGTGCCAGCAGCCCCGGTAGCGGGCCGAGCTCCTACAATGAGCAGTTCTTC
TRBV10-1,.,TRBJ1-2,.,CASSSGVGGYTF,TGCGCCAGCAGCTCGGGCGTCGGAGGCTACACCTTC
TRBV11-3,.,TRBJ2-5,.,CASSYQVGETQYF,TGTGCCAGCAGTTATCAGGTGGGGGAGACCCAGTACTTC
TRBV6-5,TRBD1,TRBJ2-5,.,CASYRGQTQYF,TGTGCCAGCTACAGGGGCCAGACCCAGTACTTC
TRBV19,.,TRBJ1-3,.,CASRQSSGNTIYF,TGTGCCAGTCGGCAGAGCTCTGGAAACACCATATATTTT
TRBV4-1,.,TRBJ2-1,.,CASSQEGGVGMNEQFF,TGCGCCAGCAGCCAAGAAGGGGGAGTTGGTATGAATGAGCAGTTCTTC
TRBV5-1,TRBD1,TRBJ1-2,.,CASSLEGTGRGYTF,TGCGCCAGCAGCTTGGAAGGGACAGGCCGTGGCTACACCTTC
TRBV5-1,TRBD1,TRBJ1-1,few,CASSREIRQGTEAFF,TGCGCCAGCAGCCGGGAGATTAGACAGGGCACTGAAGCTTTCTTT
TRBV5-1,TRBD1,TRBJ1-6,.,CASSLVGQGASSPLHF,TGCGCCAGCAGCTTGGTTGGACAGGGGGCGTCTTCACCCCTCCACTTT
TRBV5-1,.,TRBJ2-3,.,CASSRDASFTDTQYF,TGCGCCAGCAGCCGCGATGCGTCCTTCACAGATACGCAGTATTTT
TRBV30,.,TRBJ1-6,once,CAWVGSYNSPLHF,TGTGCCTGGGTGGGCTCCTATAATTCACCCCTCCACTTT
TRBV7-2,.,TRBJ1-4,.,CASSRPGPEKLFF,TGTGCCAGCAGCAGACCCGGGCCTGAAAAACTGTTTTTT
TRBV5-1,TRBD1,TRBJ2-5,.,CASSLGTGGTETQYF,TGCGCCAGCAGCTTAGGGACAGGGGGCACCGAGACCCAGTACTTC
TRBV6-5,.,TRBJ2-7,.,CASSYSQGTYEQYF,TGTGCCAGCAGTTACTCTCAGGGGACCTACGAGCAGTACTTC